A selection of T cell receptor beta chains follows, all from one sample in a study of blood T cells in healthy people across ages. TCRdb passed the 5' RACE reads through MiXCR, listing each CDR3 protein once. The sample comprises almost 1 million distinct CDR3 sequences, roughly 51% of which are singletons, and around 21% rests with the top ten. Sequenced sample: blood. These receptors originate from a woman aged 55-69 years in good health. Both conserved end residues are part of each CDR3. A D gene is named only where the DNA matches it firmly. Clone size is stated in some rows and not others, as once, few, many or a class when expanded.

v_call	clone_size	j_call	d_call	cdr3_nt	cdr3_aa
TRBV10-3	few	TRBJ2-7	NA	TGTGCCATCAGTGCCGCCGGGCTAGTTGCCGACGAGCAGTACTTC	CAISAAGLVADEQYF
TRBV28	few	TRBJ1-6	NA	TGTGCCAGCAGTGCCGGGGACATCACTTCACCCCTCCACTTT	CASSAGDITSPLHF
TRBV20-1	few	TRBJ2-1	NA	TGCAGTGCTCCCCACCGACAGGAACATTACAATGAGCAGTTCTTC	CSAPHRQEHYNEQFF
TRBV28	NA	TRBJ1-4	NA	TGTGCCAACAGTGAATACAGGGTCCTGTTTTTT	CANSEYRVLFF
TRBV27	once	TRBJ2-3	TRBD2	TGTGCCAGCAGTTCCCAGGGTCTTTCTCGGGAGGGCCGAACAGATACGCAGTATTTT	CASSSQGLSREGRTDTQYF
TRBV4-2	NA	TRBJ1-1	TRBD1	TGTGCCAGCAGCCCCGGGACAGAGAACACTGAAGCTTTCTTT	CASSPGTENTEAFF
TRBV29-1	NA	TRBJ2-5	NA	TGCAACGTCGATAAGGGGAGGTGGGAAGAGACCCAGTACTTC	CNVDKGRWEETQYF
TRBV20-1	NA	TRBJ2-5	TRBD2	TGCAGTGCTGGAGATCTGACTAGCGGGATCCAGACCCAGTACTTC	CSAGDLTSGIQTQYF
TRBV27	NA	TRBJ2-7	NA	TGTGCCAGCAGTTTACTTTCCCTAGGGGCCTACGAGCAGTACTTC	CASSLLSLGAYEQYF
TRBV3-1	NA	TRBJ2-3	TRBD2	TGTGCCAGCAGCCAAGATGGACTAGCGGGAGGTACTAGCACAGATACGCAGTATTTT	CASSQDGLAGGTSTDTQYF
TRBV27	NA	TRBJ2-7	NA	TGTGCCAGCAGTTGGGGGTCCGTGGGCGAGCAGTACTTC	CASSWGSVGEQYF
TRBV29-1	NA	TRBJ2-1	NA	TGCAGCGTTGAAGATGTACGGGAGTACAATGAGCAGTTCTTC	CSVEDVREYNEQFF
TRBV2	once	TRBJ1-2	TRBD1	TGTGCCAGCAGTGGGGGCTATGACAGGGCATATGGCTACACCTTC	CASSGGYDRAYGYTF
TRBV5-1	NA	TRBJ1-5	TRBD1	TGCGCCAGCAGCATAGAGGGGGCTAGCAATCAGCCCCAGCATTTT	CASSIEGASNQPQHF
TRBV2	few	TRBJ2-4	TRBD1	TGTGCCAGCGGAGGACAGGACCTTGGCATTCAGTACTTC	CASGGQDLGIQYF
TRBV5-6	NA	TRBJ2-1	TRBD2	TGTGCCAGCAGCTTGGCCGCGCTAGCGGACTACAATGAGCAGTTCTTC	CASSLAALADYNEQFF
TRBV6-5	few	TRBJ2-3	NA	TGTGCCAGCAGTCGGGGTGGTGGTACGCAGTATTTT	CASSRGGGTQYF
TRBV20-1	few	TRBJ2-3	TRBD1	TGCAGTGCTAGACGAACAGGGGGCACAGATACGCAGTATTTT	CSARRTGGTDTQYF
TRBV7-6	NA	TRBJ1-2	NA	TGTGCCAGCAGCCCTACACCTACCTATGGCTACACCTTC	CASSPTPTYGYTF